The rows below give T cell receptor beta chains drawn from one sample of a study of cytomegalovirus exposure and HLA in healthy donors. Only in-frame clones appear in the TCRdb table, and some are missing; sequencing was by immunoSEQ multiplex PCR. The sample consists of roughly 200,000 clones, 65% to 90% of them appearing once. Sequenced: PBMCs. Receptors originate from a woman aged 45-65 years in good health and CMV-seronegative. The CDR3 runs from the conserved cysteine through the conserved F or W. The D gene is left open where the match is weak. Clone size appears in some rows only: once, few, many, or a class for an expanded clone.

TRBJ2-1	TRBD2	TRBV7-2	once	TGTGCCAGCAGCTTAGCACTAGCGGGAGGGAGATGGCAGTTCTTC	CASSLALAGGRWQFF
TRBJ2-7	.	TRBV4-3	.	TGCGCCAGCAGCCAAGGACTGCCTAGTTTCGGGCAGTACTTC	CASSQGLPSFGQYF
TRBJ2-5	.	TRBV15	.	TGTGCCACCAGCAGAGAGGGACATCACCAAGAGACCCAGTACTTC	CATSREGHHQETQYF
TRBJ2-3	TRBD2	TRBV18	.	TGTGCCAGCTCACCTGCGCCTCGGGCTAGCGGTGGAGATACGCAGTATTTT	CASSPAPRASGGDTQYF
TRBJ1-2	.	TRBV6-5	.	TGTGCCAGCAGCGTCACAGGAGACTATGGCTACACCTTC	CASSVTGDYGYTF
TRBJ2-3	.	TRBV5-1	.	TGCGCCAGCAGCTTCGGCGGGACCACAGATACGCAGTATTTT	CASSFGGTTDTQYF
TRBJ1-1	TRBD1	TRBV28	.	TGTGCCAGCAGTCCCGGACAGGGCTATGAAGCTTTCTTT	CASSPGQGYEAFF
TRBJ1-5	.	TRBV21-1	once	TGTGCCAGGTGTATTGGCAATCAGCCCCAGCATTTT	CARCIGNQPQHF
TRBJ2-5	.	TRBV5-1	once	TGCGCCAGCAGCTTGGGTGGAGTACAAGAGACCCAGTACTTC	CASSLGGVQETQYF
TRBJ2-5	TRBD2	TRBV5-4	.	TGTGCCAGCAGCTTGGCCTTGCTAGCGGACTCAGAGACCCAGTACTTC	CASSLALLADSETQYF
TRBJ1-1	.	TRBV30	once	TGTGCCTGGGGTTTCGGGGGGCTGGCTGAAGCTTTCTTT	CAWGFGGLAEAFF
TRBJ2-7	TRBD1	TRBV30	.	TGTGCCTGGGCGACAGGGTCCGAGCAGTACTTC	CAWATGSEQYF
TRBJ1-3	TRBD1	TRBV4-2	.	TGTGCCATCGGGGACATAGGGGGCGCGGGAGGAAACACCATATATTTT	CAIGDIGGAGGNTIYF
TRBJ2-5	TRBD1	TRBV5-1	.	TGCGCCAGCAGCTTGGGGACAGGGGGCTTCGAGACCCAGTACTTC	CASSLGTGGFETQYF
TRBJ2-7	.	TRBV6-5	.	TGTGCCAGCAGTTACGGGGGGAGGCACGAGCAGTACTTC	CASSYGGRHEQYF
TRBJ1-4	TRBD1	TRBV6-6	.	TGTGCCAGCAAGGACAGGGAAAATAATGAAAAACTGTTTTTT	CASKDRENNEKLFF
TRBJ2-5	.	TRBV11-2	.	TGTGCCAGCAGACAATCGGACATTTTTACCCAGTACTTC	CASRQSDIFTQYF
TRBJ2-7	TRBD2	TRBV28	.	TGTGCCAGCACCCGCGGGGGGAGGGGCTACGAGCAGTACTTC	CASTRGGRGYEQYF
TRBJ1-4	.	TRBV5-1	.	TGCGCCAGCAGCCCGCGGGGAGACCCTAATGAAAAACTGTTTTTT	CASSPRGDPNEKLFF
TRBJ1-5	.	TRBV28	.	TGTGCCAGCAGTTTATTCCTCGGGGGGAGCAATCAGCCCCAGCATTTT	CASSLFLGGSNQPQHF
TRBJ1-3	.	TRBV7-9	.	TGTGCCAGCAGCTTATCTATCTCTGGAAACACCATATATTTT	CASSLSISGNTIYF
TRBJ1-6	TRBD1	TRBV27	.	TGTGCCAGCAGTTCCGGGACAGGGGGCACGAATTCACCCCTCCACTTT	CASSSGTGGTNSPLHF
TRBJ1-4	.	TRBV5-1	.	TGCGCCAGCAGCCCACCGACGGGTACAAATGAAAAACTGTTTTTT	CASSPPTGTNEKLFF
TRBJ2-3	.	TRBV6-1	.	TGTGCCAGCAGTGAAGAGGACAGTTCCACAGATACGCAGTATTTT	CASSEEDSSTDTQYF
TRBJ2-1	TRBD2	TRBV29-1	.	TGCACCGGGGGGGGTACCACCTACAATGAGCAGTTCTTC	CTGGGTTYNEQFF
TRBJ2-1	.	TRBV7-2	.	TGTGCCAGCAGCTTCAGCTACAATGAGCAGTTCTTC	CASSFSYNEQFF
TRBJ2-7	TRBD2	TRBV28	.	TGTGCCAGCAGTCGAGATAGCGGGAACAAATACGAGCAGTACTTC	CASSRDSGNKYEQYF
TRBJ2-2	.	TRBV18	.	TGTGCCAGCTCGTGGGACTTGAACACCGGGGAGCTGTTTTTT	CASSWDLNTGELFF
TRBJ2-7	.	TRBV18	.	TGTGCCAGCTCACCATATCAGTTTGGCGAGCAGTACTTC	CASSPYQFGEQYF
TRBJ2-3	.	TRBV27	.	TGTGCCAGCAGTTTACAAGCCCGAGATACGCAGTATTTT	CASSLQARDTQYF
TRBJ2-7	TRBD1	TRBV29-1	.	TGCAGCGTTGGAGACAGGGGTTTTACGGAGCAGTACTTC	CSVGDRGFTEQYF
TRBJ2-1	TRBD2	TRBV19	.	TGTGCCAGTAGTTTGACTAGCGGGAGGGTTTCCTACAATGAGCAGTTCTTC	CASSLTSGRVSYNEQFF
TRBJ2-3	.	TRBV28	.	TGTGCCAGCAGCCCCTTGCGGGCGAGCACAGATACGCAGTATTTT	CASSPLRASTDTQYF
TRBJ2-1	.	TRBV28	.	TGTGCCAGCAGTCCACCTGGGACATACTACAATGAGCAGTTCTTC	CASSPPGTYYNEQFF
TRBJ2-2	TRBD1	TRBV5-1	once	TGCGCCAGCAGCTTGCTAGGGGGCGAGGCCGGGGAGCTGTTTTTT	CASSLLGGEAGELFF
TRBJ2-7	TRBD1	TRBV10-3	.	TGTGCCATCAGCCAGGGACAGGCAACCTACGAGCAGTACTTC	CAISQGQATYEQYF
TRBJ2-2	.	TRBV18	.	TGTGCCAGCTCACCTAGGGGGACACTACACACCGGGGAGCTGTTTTTT	CASSPRGTLHTGELFF
TRBJ1-1	.	TRBV18	.	TGTGCCAGCTCTCGATGGACAGCGGGAGGGAACACTGAAGCTTTCTTT	CASSRWTAGGNTEAFF
TRBJ2-4	.	TRBV18	.	TGTGCCAGCTCACGGGAAGGGGTCCGAGGAAACATTCAGTACTTC	CASSREGVRGNIQYF
TRBJ1-1	.	TRBV5-1	.	TGCGCCAGCAGCTTGGTTCAGGGAACGAACACTGAAGCTTTCTTT	CASSLVQGTNTEAFF
TRBJ2-7	.	TRBV28	once	TGTGCCAGCAGTGACGCAGGGGTCACCTACGAGCAGTACTTC	CASSDAGVTYEQYF
TRBJ2-1	TRBD1	TRBV7-9	.	TGTGCCAGCAGCTTAGCAGGGCAGGGGGCAGGCGAGCAGTTCTTC	CASSLAGQGAGEQFF
TRBJ2-3	.	TRBV29-1	.	TGCAGCGTTGAAGATCTTACGAGGACAGATACGCAGTATTTT	CSVEDLTRTDTQYF
TRBJ2-7	.	TRBV6-5	.	TGTGCCAGCAGTGAAGAGGTGCTTGCCTACGAGCAGTACTTC	CASSEEVLAYEQYF
TRBJ2-5	.	TRBV20-1	.	TGCAGTGCTAAGGAGGAGACCCAGTACTTC	CSAKEETQYF
TRBJ1-3	.	TRBV30	.	TGTGCCTGGAGCAGGACAGTCTCTGGAAGCACCATATATTTT	CAWSRTVSGSTIYF
TRBJ2-3	.	TRBV4-1	.	TGCGCCAGCAGCCAAGTCCTAGATACGCAGTATTTT	CASSQVLDTQYF
TRBJ2-7	TRBD2	TRBV4-3	.	TGCGCCAGCACCCCCCAACGGGAGGCCTCGATCTACGAGCAGTACTTC	CASTPQREASIYEQYF
TRBJ1-2	.	TRBV28	.	TGTGCCAGCAGCACCCGAATAGATGGCTACACCTTC	CASSTRIDGYTF
TRBJ1-2	TRBD1	TRBV11-2	.	TGTGCCAGCAGCCGACTTCAGGGGGCATACTCAGGCTACACCTTC	CASSRLQGAYSGYTF
TRBJ2-3	.	TRBV7-3	.	TGTGCCAGCAGCCCCTCCGGGGGCACAGATACGCAGTATTTT	CASSPSGGTDTQYF
TRBJ2-1	TRBD2	TRBV7-6	few	TGTGCCAGCAGCTTAATCGTAGCGGGAGAGGGTTATGAGCAGTTCTTC	CASSLIVAGEGYEQFF
TRBJ1-4	TRBD1	TRBV5-5	.	TGTGCCAGCAGCTTGGGACAGGGGGCAAATGAAAAACTGTTTTTT	CASSLGQGANEKLFF
TRBJ1-2	TRBD1	TRBV30	.	TGTGCCTGGAGAGCGACAGGGAAGGCCCGTGGCTACACCTTC	CAWRATGKARGYTF
TRBJ2-2	.	TRBV30	.	TGTGCCTGGAGTGTACGGACTTGGGGGGACACCGGGGAGCTGTTTTTT	CAWSVRTWGDTGELFF